This T cell receptor (beta chain) was sequenced for a study of blood T cell repertoires in COVID-19. On the study more broadly: Sites in the United States, Italy and Spain provided acute and convalescent COVID-19 samples. Sample material is recorded as cDNA or gDNA derived from T cells, B-cell-depleted T cells, or PBMCs.

This clone showed up just once. Per germline, CDR1 SNHLY and CDR2 FYNNEI. CDR3 size: 15 residues. V was clipped by 2 bases and J by 4 bases; unmatched bases: 5. Cohorts were determined from participant-reported clinical history. As originally analysed: Using reference gene primer amplification, nucleated cell counts were estimated. Repertoires were generated with immunoSEQ multiplex PCR, while TCRdb's copy carries only in-frame clones and drops some. V, J and clone size derive from that table, while D and trimming were established from the DNA sequence. The sample lists about 220,000 clones, about 86% occurring once.

This chain connects TRBV2 to TRBJ1-5; TRBD1 agrees at 7 bases. The clonotype was recovered from a woman in her forties or fifties with acute COVID-19. The sample taken for sequencing was PBMCs or T cells enriched from blood (not recorded which). CDR3 residues: CASSELGQSNQPQHF. CDR3 coding DNA: TGTGCCAGCAGTGAATTGGGACAGAGTAATCAGCCCCAGCATTTT.